This TCR beta chain was found in a study of blood T cell repertoires in COVID-19. Allocation to cohorts depended on clinical history reported by the participants. Those designated as exposed participants met a COVID-19 case within 2 weeks before study entry. Study processing details: Counts of nucleated cells, estimated from reference gene primer amplification, were obtained. Some clones are missing from TCRdb's copy, which holds only in-frame ones; the method was immunoSEQ multiplex PCR. The V and J calls and clone size come from that table; D and trimming were worked out from the DNA. The table includes under 300,000 clones, about 88% detected once. Sequenced: PBMCs or T cells enriched from blood (not recorded which). The receptor was derived from a woman aged 45-65 years who had been exposed to COVID-19.

The CDR3 here is CASSFGRGNEQFF. DNA of the CDR3: TGTGCCAGCAGTTTTGGGCGGGGCAATGAGCAGTTCTTC. The chain recombines TRBV28 with TRBJ2-1; tentative D call: TRBD2 (6 bases). CDR1 and CDR2 from the germline V gene are MDHEN and SYDVKM. CDR3 length: 13 amino acids. Trimming stripped 3 bases from V and 6 bases from J, with 9 bases between.